This entry is about one T cell receptor (beta chain). Every patient was untreated before thyroid surgery. The sample belongs to a study of metastatic and nonmetastatic thyroid tumors. TCRdb reanalyzed the PCR reads via MiXCR. The sample contains 30,000 to 40,000 clones, about 13% of which appear only once. Trimming took 5 bases from V and 0 from J, leaving 14 bases between them. This CDR3 comprises 17 residues. Germline V gene lookup returns CDR1 SGHAT and CDR2 FQDESV (reference sequence). The sequence derives from a female donor with papillary thyroid cancer or a benign thyroid nodule (not recorded which). Some clones in this sample may be carry-over from other donors' samples. This chain connects TRBV11-1 to TRBJ2-6; D is undetermined. Sequenced material: blood. CDR3 loop: CASSGDWVGSGANVLTF. The CDR3 DNA is TGTGCCAGCAGCGGTGACTGGGTTGGCTCTGGGGCCAACGTCCTGACTTTC.